Here is one T cell receptor (beta chain) with its context. Its cognate antigen is unknown. As every portion of the isolated RNA was reverse transcribed, the sequencing read expressed TCRB transcripts. Repertoires were generated with immunoSEQ multiplex PCR, while TCRdb's copy carries only in-frame clones and drops some. This table has approximately 250,000 clones, 11% to 15% appearing once. The data belong to a study of beta chain features in type 1 diabetes. General study points: The analysis here could not establish whether HLA type shapes TCRB rearrangement.

CDR1 and CDR2 from the germline V gene are MNHEY and SVGAGI. The CDR3 loop spans 14 amino acids. V gave up 7 bases and J gave up 9 bases, with 19 bases separating them. Input material: naive CD4+ T cells from blood. This TCR derives from a woman in her 40s in good health. The chain joins TRBV6-5 to TRBJ2-1; possibly TRBD2 for D (6 bases). CDR3 region: CASTTPGRDTEQFF. CDR3 in DNA: TGTGCCAGCACGACGCCCGGGAGAGATACTGAGCAGTTCTTC.